These T cell receptor beta chains were read from a single sample in a study of shared clonotypes between healthy human individuals. Clones were sequenced by immunoSEQ multiplex PCR, and TCRdb holds only the in-frame ones, with some missing. The sample includes a few million clones, roughly 90% of them seen just once. The source material was naive CD4+ T cells from PBMCs. Source of these receptors: a man between 18 and 35 years old in good health. Some clones in this sample may be carry-over from other donors' samples. The CDR3 runs from the conserved cysteine through the conserved F or W. The order of the fields is V gene, clone size, J gene, D gene, CDR3 DNA, CDR3 protein. A D gene is named only where the DNA matches it firmly. A row's size may be missing; if present it is once, few, many or a size class.

>TRBV25-1|.|TRBJ1-5|TRBD1
TGTGCCAGCAGTGGGGGGACAGGGGCATATAGCAATCAGCCCCAGCATTTT
CASSGGTGAYSNQPQHF
>TRBV28|.|TRBJ2-3|.
TGTGCCAGCAGTTTATTATGGGGCACAGATACGCAGTATTTT
CASSLLWGTDTQYF
>TRBV25-1|.|TRBJ2-5|.
TGTGCCAGCAGGGGGACGGAAAGGGAGACCCAGTACTTC
CASRGTERETQYF
>TRBV18|.|TRBJ1-5|.
TGTGCCAGCTCACGGGACCTCAATCAGCCCCAGCATTTT
CASSRDLNQPQHF
>TRBV9|.|TRBJ1-3|.
TGTGCCAGCAGCGGAAAGACAGGCATCTCTGGAAACACCATATATTTT
CASSGKTGISGNTIYF
>TRBV4-3|.|TRBJ2-1|.
TGCGCCAGCAGCCAAGTTTTGTCCGGCAATGAGCAGTTCTTC
CASSQVLSGNEQFF
>TRBV7-6|.|TRBJ1-2|.
TGTGCCAGCAGCTTGGGGCAGACGGGAGGCTATGGCTACACCTTC
CASSLGQTGGYGYTF
>TRBV25-1|.|TRBJ2-5|TRBD2
TGTGCCAGCAGTGAAGGGGGGGGACGAGAGACCCAGTACTTC
CASSEGGGRETQYF
>TRBV5-4|.|TRBJ2-5|.
TGTGCCAGCAGCTGGGATTCTTGGGAGACCCAGTACTTC
CASSWDSWETQYF
>TRBV28|once|TRBJ1-2|.
TGTGCCAGCACCGCTGCGGGGGGCCAGAGGTTTTATGCGGGCTACACCTTC
CASTAAGGQRFYAGYTF
>TRBV11-3|.|TRBJ2-2|.
TGTGCCAGCAGCCCACGCAGGGGTACCGGGGAGCTGTTTTTT
CASSPRRGTGELFF
>TRBV5-1|.|TRBJ2-3|.
TGCGCCAGCAGCTTGGAAGGTAGAGGGCCGGATACGCAGTATTTT
CASSLEGRGPDTQYF
>TRBV4-1|.|TRBJ2-3|.
TGCGCCAGCAGCCAAACCGACGGGGGAAGGAATACGCAGTATTTT
CASSQTDGGRNTQYF
>TRBV18|.|TRBJ1-2|TRBD1
TGTGCCAGCTCACCTCTGGGGGACAGGCCCTATGGCTACACCTTC
CASSPLGDRPYGYTF
>TRBV30|.|TRBJ1-5|.
TGTGCCTGGAGTGAGGGGGGCAATCAGCCCCAGCATTTT
CAWSEGGNQPQHF
>TRBV4-2|few|TRBJ1-3|.
TGTGCCAGCAGCCCGATCGGGGACTCAGGAGGAAACACCATATATTTT
CASSPIGDSGGNTIYF
>TRBV19|.|TRBJ1-3|.
TGTGCCAGTAGTCCCGGGACGGGAAACTCTGGAAACACCATATATTTT
CASSPGTGNSGNTIYF
>TRBV7-9|.|TRBJ2-2|TRBD1
TGTGCCAGCAGCTTAAATTGGGACAGCAAACCCGGGGAGCTGTTTTTT
CASSLNWDSKPGELFF
>TRBV9|.|TRBJ2-1|TRBD2
TGTGCCAGCAGCCCACTAGCGGAGAGCTCCTACAATGAGCAGTTCTTC
CASSPLAESSYNEQFF
>TRBV5-1|.|TRBJ2-2|.
TGCGCCAGCAGCGAGCCTGACGGGGTGCCACAATTGTCTCCCAGGGAGCTGTTTTTT
CASSEPDGVPQLSPRELFF
>TRBV11-2|.|TRBJ2-7|.
TGTGCCAGCAGCGCGGGACATCTCAGGAGCTCCTACGAGCAGTACTTC
CASSAGHLRSSYEQYF
>TRBV6-6|.|TRBJ1-2|TRBD1
TGTGCCAGCAGTTACCCAGGACAGGGGGGCTACACCTTC
CASSYPGQGGYTF
>TRBV4-2|.|TRBJ1-4|.
TGTGCCAGCAGCCCCCCTTCGCCGAGGGCTAATGAAAAACTGTTTTTT
CASSPPSPRANEKLFF
>TRBV28|once|TRBJ2-3|TRBD2
TGTGCCAGCAGTTTATTCCTCGCGGGAGGTCTGGCAGATACGCAGTATTTT
CASSLFLAGGLADTQYF
>TRBV28|.|TRBJ2-4|.
TGTGCCAGCAGTTCACCCCCGCGGCCGAACCGGGACGCTCTCCTCCTAGCCAAAAACATTCAGTACTTC
CASSSPPRPNRDALLLAKNIQYF
>TRBV6-6|.|TRBJ1-1|.
TGTGCCAGCAGCCGAGGACGGACAGACATGAACACTGAAGCTTTCTTT
CASSRGRTDMNTEAFF
>TRBV5-1|.|TRBJ1-2|.
TGCGCCAGCAGCCCAGAGCTTTGGAACTATGGCTACACCTTC
CASSPELWNYGYTF
>TRBV6-5|.|TRBJ1-2|.
TGTGCCAGCAGTTACGGGAGCGGTTATGGCTACACCTTC
CASSYGSGYGYTF
>TRBV5-8|.|TRBJ1-4|TRBD1
TGTGCCAGCAGCTTTTTGGACAGGGCAAAGACTAATGAAAAACTGTTTTTT
CASSFLDRAKTNEKLFF
>TRBV28|.|TRBJ2-2|TRBD2
TGTGCCAGCAGTTTATATAGCGGGGGTAACACCGGGGAGCTGTTTTTT
CASSLYSGGNTGELFF
>TRBV2|.|TRBJ2-1|TRBD2
TGTGCCAGCAGTGAAAGGCGAACTAGCGGGGGCTACAATGAGCAGTTCTTC
CASSERRTSGGYNEQFF